The rows below give T cell receptor beta chains drawn from one sample of a study of T-cell memory formation after mild COVID-19. TCRdb re-derived calls from the 5' RACE reads in MiXCR, one entry per CDR3 protein. The sample contains 170,000 or so distinct CDR3 sequences, 25% to 40% of which appear only once. The specimen sequenced was PBMCs or a T cell subset sorted from them (not recorded which). These receptors came from an adult woman who had mild COVID-19 (a few samples of this study predate the infection). Cell type and time point are not known. Each CDR3 is given with its conserved first and last residue.

>TRBV7-2|TRBJ2-1|14
CASSPGTSGNEQFF
>TRBV24-1|TRBJ2-1|13
CATSDLRRGEQFF
>TRBV29-1|TRBJ1-1|14
CSVEILLGNTEAFF
>TRBV20-1|TRBJ2-7|14
CSARSDRGPNEQYF
>TRBV15|TRBJ2-5|15
CATSRDRSSEETQYF
>TRBV19|TRBJ2-3|20
CASSFPFQGKLTSETDTQYF
>TRBV4-2|TRBJ1-1|14
CASSQAGEGTEAFF
>TRBV28|TRBJ1-6|14
CASSPATGGAALHF
>TRBV24-1|TRBJ2-3|16
CATSDPGQGSTDTQYF
>TRBV5-8|TRBJ2-3|15
CASSLTGGARDTQYF
>TRBV2|TRBJ2-5|11
CASSNPRAQYF
>TRBV2|TRBJ1-5|16
CASSGGTATGYQPQHF
>TRBV20-1|TRBJ1-4|15
CSATGNGRANEKLFF
>TRBV18|TRBJ1-3|13
CASSPAGGNTIYF
>TRBV4-2|TRBJ2-3|18
CASSQTSGALPSTDTQYF
>TRBV6-2/TRBV6-3|TRBJ2-3|16
CASSYLRVPYPDTQYF
>TRBV4-1|TRBJ2-5|17
CASSRSPLAGIRETQYF
>TRBV9|TRBJ1-1|14
CASSESDVGTEAFF
>TRBV12-3/TRBV12-4|TRBJ2-1|15
CASSASGRRDNEQFF
>TRBV6-5|TRBJ2-1|15
CASSFSGTNTGEQFF
>TRBV3-1|TRBJ2-2|17
CASSHYSYWMNTGELFF
>TRBV11-1|TRBJ2-7|18
CASSPLRDRGLRSYEQYF
>TRBV5-6|TRBJ1-5|14
CASSTGTANQPQHF
>TRBV20-1|TRBJ1-5|17
CSASTSGRVVSNQPQHF
>TRBV12-3/TRBV12-4|TRBJ2-1|16
CASSTLGRSSYNEQFF
>TRBV5-1|TRBJ2-3|17
CASSSGLATLLADTQYF
>TRBV5-1|TRBJ2-7|16
CASTPDRQGGIGEQYF
>TRBV5-8|TRBJ2-4|15
CASSTPWGTQNIQYF
>TRBV4-2|TRBJ2-7|17
CASSQDGLAGAYYEQYF
>TRBV21-1|TRBJ2-1|19
CASSKKLAGGTYSYNEQFF
>TRBV5-4|TRBJ2-3|12
CASSAEGDTQYF
>TRBV20-1|TRBJ2-1|15
CSATTLAGGPREQFF
>TRBV12-3/TRBV12-4|TRBJ2-2|16
CASSFSAPPNTGELFF
>TRBV7-8|TRBJ2-5|15
CASTVNGEVVETQYF
>TRBV9|TRBJ1-2|14
CASSVSETPYGYTF
>TRBV5-5|TRBJ1-2|15
CASSIDRVSDYGYTF
>TRBV7-6|TRBJ2-2|16
CASSLGTSGNTGELFF
>TRBV7-2|TRBJ1-5|15
CASSLGDRRNQPQHF
>TRBV24-1|TRBJ2-1|14
CATSDGSEYNEQFF
>TRBV5-6|TRBJ2-2|16
CASSLGETGITGELFF
>TRBV5-1|TRBJ1-1|14
CASSPGQMNTEAFF
>TRBV6-5|TRBJ2-5|15
CASSYSLGTRETQYF
>TRBV3-1|TRBJ2-3|15
CASSPTGTSTDTQYF
>TRBV7-8|TRBJ2-2|16
CASSLIAGTNTGELFF
>TRBV12-3/TRBV12-4|TRBJ1-1|16
CASSLPLGSGNTEAFF
>TRBV25-1|TRBJ1-2|14
CASTETGANYGYTF
>TRBV20-1|TRBJ1-3|15
CSARTGLPSGNTIYF
>TRBV5-1|TRBJ1-5|14
CASSPASGSQPQHF
>TRBV11-2|TRBJ2-7|17
CASSLDLWGRINYEQYF
>TRBV24-1|TRBJ2-1|15
CATSDPGLAGGEQFF
>TRBV7-2|TRBJ1-3|23
CASSFLLYPVRKTAQAPGNTIYF
>TRBV19|TRBJ1-6|12
CASSPSHLPLHF
>TRBV27|TRBJ1-1|17
CASSSLFLRQGNTEAFF
>TRBV7-9|TRBJ2-6|14
CASGMGPGANVLTF
>TRBV5-1|TRBJ2-5|16
CASSHWTSGVQETQYF
>TRBV19|TRBJ2-7|15
CASSTSSGRAYEQYF
>TRBV20-1|TRBJ2-1|14
CSARGLASGNEQFF
>TRBV10-3|TRBJ2-7|14
CAISEYGGGYEQYF